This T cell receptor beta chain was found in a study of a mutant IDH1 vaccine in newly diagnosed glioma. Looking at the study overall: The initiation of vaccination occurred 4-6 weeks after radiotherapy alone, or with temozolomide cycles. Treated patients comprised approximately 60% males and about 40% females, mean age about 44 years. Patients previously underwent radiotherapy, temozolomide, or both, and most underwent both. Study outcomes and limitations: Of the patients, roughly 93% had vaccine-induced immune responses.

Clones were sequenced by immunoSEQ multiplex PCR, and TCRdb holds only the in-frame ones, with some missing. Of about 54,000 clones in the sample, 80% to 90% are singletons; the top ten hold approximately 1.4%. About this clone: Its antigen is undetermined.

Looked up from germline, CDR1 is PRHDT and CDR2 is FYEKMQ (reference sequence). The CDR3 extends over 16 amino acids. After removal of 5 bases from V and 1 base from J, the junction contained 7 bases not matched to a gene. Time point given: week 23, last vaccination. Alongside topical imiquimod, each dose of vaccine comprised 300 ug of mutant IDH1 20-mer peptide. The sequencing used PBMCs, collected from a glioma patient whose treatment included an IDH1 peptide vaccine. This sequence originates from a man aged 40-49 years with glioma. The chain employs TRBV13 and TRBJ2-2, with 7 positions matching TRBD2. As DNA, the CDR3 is TGTGCCAGCAGCCAACCAGCGGGGATGAACACCGGGGAGCTGTTTTTT. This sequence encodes CASSQPAGMNTGELFF.